The 8 T cell receptor beta chains below all came from one sample that was sequenced in a study of technical replicates of blood from several donors. The data were produced by immunoSEQ multiplex PCR, yet TCRdb's version contains in-frame clones alone and is incomplete. The sample includes approximately 79,000 clones, approximately 96% seen only once; the top ten take roughly 0.3%. The sample consisted of T cells isolated from PBMCs. These receptors all come from a human donor in good health.

This sequence joins TRBV6-5 and TRBJ2-1; TRBD1 matches 7 bases. Per germline, CDR1 MNHEY and CDR2 SVGAGI. V lost 0 bases to trimming and J lost 0 bases; unmatched junction nucleotides: 2. CDR3 length: 16 amino acids. CDR3: CASSYSWDSSYNEQFF. The CDR3 nucleotides are TGTGCCAGCAGTTACTCTTGGGACAGCTCCTACAATGAGCAGTTCTTC.

The chain employs TRBV4-3 and TRBJ2-5, with unresolved D. Per germline, CDR1 LGHNA and CDR2 YSLEER. V dropped 0 bases and J dropped 3 bases, with 14 bases sitting between them. This CDR3 is built from 16 residues. CDR3: CASSQDPTATKETQYF. CDR3 nucleotides: TGCGCCAGCAGCCAAGACCCGACTGCTACCAAAGAGACCCAGTACTTC.

The rearrangement joins TRBV7-6 to TRBJ2-3, with D unresolved. Trimming stripped 4 bases from V and 2 bases from J, with 13 bases between. CDR1 is SGHVS and CDR2 is FNYEAQ in the germline V gene. The CDR3 is made up of 15 amino acids. CDR3 in amino acids: CASSSDNNPTDTQYF. Written as DNA, the CDR3 is TGTGCCAGCAGCTCCGACAATAATCCCACAGATACGCAGTATTTT.

The chain couples TRBV6-5 to TRBJ1-3, with D possibly being TRBD1 (5 bases). The CDR3 runs to 15 residues. Deletions cut 6 bases from V and 0 bases from J, with 12 bases between. Per the germline V gene, CDR1 is MNHEY and CDR2 is SVGAGI. The DNA for the CDR3 is TGTGCCAGCAGACGACAGACGAGCTCTGGAAACACCATATATTTT. Residues: CASRRQTSSGNTIYF.

This clone has a single count. The chain couples TRBV30 to TRBJ2-1; 10 nucleotides align to TRBD2. This CDR3 spans 14 amino acids. The V and J ends lost 2 bases and 5 bases, in that order; junction bases with no gene match: 3. The germline V gene encodes CDR1 GTSNPN and CDR2 SVGIG (reference sequence). CDR3 DNA: TGTGCCTGGAGTCGAGGACTAGCGGACAATGAGCAGTTCTTC. Translating it yields CAWSRGLADNEQFF.

This sequence joins TRBV7-6 and TRBJ2-7; TRBD2 agrees at 10 bases. From germline, CDR1 is SGHVS and CDR2 FNYEAQ. The CDR3 covers 16 residues. V shed 1 base, J shed 4 bases, and the junction held 7 bases outside the gene matches. This CDR3 reads CASSLGLASGGYEQYF. CDR3 sequence (DNA): TGTGCCAGCAGCTTAGGATTAGCTAGCGGGGGATACGAGCAGTACTTC.

This chain uses TRBV6-6 with TRBJ2-2, with TRBD1 as a possible D gene (5 bases). This CDR3 is built from 16 residues. Germline V gene lookup returns CDR1 MNHNY and CDR2 SVGAGI (reference sequence). Trimming cost V 6 bases and J 0 bases, with 14 bases left between them. The DNA for the CDR3 is TGTGCCAGCAGCCGTACAGGAGTCGCGAACACCGGGGAGCTGTTTTTT. It specifies CASSRTGVANTGELFF.

The chain couples TRBV7-3 to TRBJ2-3; 9 bases line up with TRBD2. The CDR3 loop spans 15 amino acids. V dropped 5 bases and J dropped 8; count of bases not matched to a gene: 11. Germline CDR1 reads SGHTA; CDR2 reads FQGTGA. The CDR3 region is CASSLSGSGSSTQYF. Here the CDR3 DNA reads TGTGCCAGCAGCCTTAGCGGGAGTGGATCGAGTACGCAGTATTTT.